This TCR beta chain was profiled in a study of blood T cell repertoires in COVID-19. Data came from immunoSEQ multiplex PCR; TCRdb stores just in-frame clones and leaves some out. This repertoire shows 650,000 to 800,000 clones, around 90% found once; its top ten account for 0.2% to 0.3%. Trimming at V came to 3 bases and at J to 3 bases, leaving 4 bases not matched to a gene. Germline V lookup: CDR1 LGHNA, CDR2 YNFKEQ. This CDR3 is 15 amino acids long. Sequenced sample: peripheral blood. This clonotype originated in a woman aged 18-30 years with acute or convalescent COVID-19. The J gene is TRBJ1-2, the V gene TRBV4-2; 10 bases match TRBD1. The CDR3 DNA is TGTGCCAGCAGCCAGACAGGGGGCACGGACTATGGCTACACCTTC. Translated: CASSQTGGTDYGYTF.